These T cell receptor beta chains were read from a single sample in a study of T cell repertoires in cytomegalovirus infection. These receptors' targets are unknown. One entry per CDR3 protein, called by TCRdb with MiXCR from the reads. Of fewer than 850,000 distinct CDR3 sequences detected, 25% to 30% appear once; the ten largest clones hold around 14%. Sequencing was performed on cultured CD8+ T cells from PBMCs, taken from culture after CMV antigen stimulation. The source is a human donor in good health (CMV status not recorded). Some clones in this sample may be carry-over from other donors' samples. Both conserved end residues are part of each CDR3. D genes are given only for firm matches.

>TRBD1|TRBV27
CASSLTVKQGVDGYTF
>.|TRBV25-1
CASSWDVYTQYF
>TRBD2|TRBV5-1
CASSLAAGAYEQYF
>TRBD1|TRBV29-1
CSVEDVPVWTGAYGYTF
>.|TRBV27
CASGVSPDTQYF
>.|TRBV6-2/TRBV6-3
CASQGYSNQPQHF
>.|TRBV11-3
CASSPRDQPYNEQFF
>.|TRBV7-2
CASSSPEGFGETQYF
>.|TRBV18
CASSPPGIGRNEQFF
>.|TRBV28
CASTPRPWTVQETQYF
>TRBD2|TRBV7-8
CASSLAPAGGFSDTQYF
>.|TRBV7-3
CASSLNAGTTEAFF
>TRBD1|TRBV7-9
CASSMRPGQGAYEQYF
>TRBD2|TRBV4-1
CASSQPSGGVQETQYF
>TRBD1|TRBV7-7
CASSETGSADTQYF
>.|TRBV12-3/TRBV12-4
CASRTWDGYTF
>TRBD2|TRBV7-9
CASSSLLAGGTNEQFF
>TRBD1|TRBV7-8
CASSLGQGVHNEQFF
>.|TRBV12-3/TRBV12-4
CASSFRAGALGTEAFF
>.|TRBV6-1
CASRTQRSTDTQYF
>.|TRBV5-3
CASSKDLSNQPQHF
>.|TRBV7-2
CASSLVASNSYGYTF
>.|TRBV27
CASSLVAETGANVLTF
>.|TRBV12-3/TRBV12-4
CASSLSVSQETQYF
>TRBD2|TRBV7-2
CASSPPAAGGETQYF
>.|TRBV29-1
CSYVPSSNYGYTF
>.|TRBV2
CAASSRGRGEKLFF
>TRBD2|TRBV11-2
CASSWNRDYFTDTQYF
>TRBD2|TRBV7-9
CASSSTSGARYNEQFF
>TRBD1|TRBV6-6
CASSYSVTGDPGELFF
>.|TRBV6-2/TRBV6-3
CASGRAPRGFYNEQFF
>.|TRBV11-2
CASSLDRKGILYGYTF
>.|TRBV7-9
CASSPAQGNPQHF
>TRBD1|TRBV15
CATSSPTGFGYEQYF
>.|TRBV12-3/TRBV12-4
CASRTRAGDEKLFF
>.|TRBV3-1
CASSQDLRAGFQETQYF
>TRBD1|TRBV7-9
CASSLTGVLTDTQYF
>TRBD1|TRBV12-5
CASARDRDVAEAFF
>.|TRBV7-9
CASSLPGLSSGANVLTF
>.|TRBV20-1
CSAGTYGYTF
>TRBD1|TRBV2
CASNSDRGPWNEQFF
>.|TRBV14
CASSQTRGVGEKLFF
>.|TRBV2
CARHLDTEAFF
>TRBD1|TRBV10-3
CAISEGQGRETQYF
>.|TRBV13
CASSPPKGGSYNEQFF
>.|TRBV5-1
CASSLAGQTSYNEQFF
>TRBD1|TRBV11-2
CASSPWTGGNGNTEAFF
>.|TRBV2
CASSDDGYRIGEKLFF
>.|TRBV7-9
CASTGGFHNEQFF
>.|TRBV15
CATRTTVTGDEKLFF
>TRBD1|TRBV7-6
CASSPDSGQGWPEAFF
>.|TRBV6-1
CASGWEQYF
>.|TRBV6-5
CASSYSISGPPRNNEQFF
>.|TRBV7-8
CASSPLTPTNYGYTF
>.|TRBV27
CASSSPDSPNYGYTF